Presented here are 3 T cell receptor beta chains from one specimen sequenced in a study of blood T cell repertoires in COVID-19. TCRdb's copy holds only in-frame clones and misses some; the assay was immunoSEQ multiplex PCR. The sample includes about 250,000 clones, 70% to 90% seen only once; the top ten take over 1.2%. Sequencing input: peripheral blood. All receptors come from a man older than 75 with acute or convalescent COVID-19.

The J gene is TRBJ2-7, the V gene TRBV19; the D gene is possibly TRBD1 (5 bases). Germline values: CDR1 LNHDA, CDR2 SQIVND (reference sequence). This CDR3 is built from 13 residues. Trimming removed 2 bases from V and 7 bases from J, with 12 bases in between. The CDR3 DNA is TGTGCCAGTAGTATATTGAATCGACAGGAGCAGTACTTC. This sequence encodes CASSILNRQEQYF.

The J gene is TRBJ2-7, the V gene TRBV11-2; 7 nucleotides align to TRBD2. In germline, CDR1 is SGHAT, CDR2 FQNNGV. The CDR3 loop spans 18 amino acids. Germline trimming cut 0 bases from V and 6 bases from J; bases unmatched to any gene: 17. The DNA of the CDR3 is TGTGCCAGCAGCTTAGATCCCAAGCGGGAAGGCTCGGCAGGCGAGCAGTACTTC. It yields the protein CASSLDPKREGSAGEQYF.

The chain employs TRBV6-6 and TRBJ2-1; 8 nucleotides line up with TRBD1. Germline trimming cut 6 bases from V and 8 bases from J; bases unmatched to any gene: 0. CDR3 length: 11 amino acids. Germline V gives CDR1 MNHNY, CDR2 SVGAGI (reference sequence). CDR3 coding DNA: TGTGCCAGCAGGGACAGGGATGAGCAGTTCTTC. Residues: CASRDRDEQFF.